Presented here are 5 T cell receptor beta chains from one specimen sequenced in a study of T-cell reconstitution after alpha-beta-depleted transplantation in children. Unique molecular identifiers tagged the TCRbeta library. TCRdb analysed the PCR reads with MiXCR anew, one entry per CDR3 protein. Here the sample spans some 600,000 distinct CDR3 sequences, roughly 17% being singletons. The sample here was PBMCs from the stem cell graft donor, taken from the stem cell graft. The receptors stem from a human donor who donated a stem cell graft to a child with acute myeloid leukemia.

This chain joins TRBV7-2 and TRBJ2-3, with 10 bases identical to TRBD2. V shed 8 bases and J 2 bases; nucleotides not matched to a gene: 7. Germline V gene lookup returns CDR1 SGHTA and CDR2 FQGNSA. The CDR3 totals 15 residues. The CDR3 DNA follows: TGTGCCAGCGCCCTAGCGGGGGCTTACACAGATACGCAGTATTTT. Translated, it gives CASALAGAYTDTQYF.

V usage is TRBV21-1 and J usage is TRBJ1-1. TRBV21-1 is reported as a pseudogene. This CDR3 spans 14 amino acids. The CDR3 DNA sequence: TGTGCCAGCAGCAAAGCGGCCAGGCGATATGAAGCTTTCTTT. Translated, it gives CASSKAARRYEAFF.

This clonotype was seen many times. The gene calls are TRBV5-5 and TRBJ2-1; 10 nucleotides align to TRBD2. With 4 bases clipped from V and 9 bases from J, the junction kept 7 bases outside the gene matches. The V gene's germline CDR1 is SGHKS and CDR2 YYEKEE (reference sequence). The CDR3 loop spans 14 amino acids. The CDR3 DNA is TGTGCCAGCAGCACCGGGACTAGCGACGGTGAGCAGTTCTTC. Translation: CASSTGTSDGEQFF.

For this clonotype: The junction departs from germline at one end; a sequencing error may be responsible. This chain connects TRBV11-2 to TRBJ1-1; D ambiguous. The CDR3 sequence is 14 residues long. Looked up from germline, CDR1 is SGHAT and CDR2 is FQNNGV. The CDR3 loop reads CASSVDSSSTEAFF. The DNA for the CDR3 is TGTGCCAGCAGCGTAGATTCGAGTTCCACTGAAGCTTTCTTT.

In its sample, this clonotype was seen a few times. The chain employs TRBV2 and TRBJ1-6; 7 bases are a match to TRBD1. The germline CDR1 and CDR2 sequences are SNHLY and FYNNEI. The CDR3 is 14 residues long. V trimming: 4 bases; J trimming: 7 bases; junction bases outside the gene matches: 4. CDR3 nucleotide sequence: TGTGCCAGCAGTGGCCAGGGGGGAAATTCACCCCTCCACTTT. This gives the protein CASSGQGGNSPLHF.